This T cell receptor beta chain was profiled in a study of beta chain features in type 1 diabetes. Points from the study as a whole: Type 1 diabetes patients had moderately but significantly shorter TCRB CDR3s in all four CD4+ subsets.

Of note for this clone: The antigen is not known.

Sorting produced populations that all topped 95% purity. Germline loops: CDR1 MNHNY, CDR2 SVGAGI (reference sequence). Trimming removed 6 bases from V and 3 bases from J; junction bases left unmatched: 11. The CDR3 length is 16 residues. The entirety of the isolated RNA underwent reverse transcription, so expressed TCRB transcripts were sequenced. About 3.7 million reads per sample were averaged for naive, central memory and regulatory samples. Clones were read by immunoSEQ multiplex PCR, and TCRdb kept only the in-frame ones, dropping some. The table has hundreds of thousands of clones, 10% to 15% seen once.

Sample: naive CD4+ T cells from blood. The chain employs TRBV6-6 and TRBJ1-1, with TRBD1 identical over 9 bases. This TCR was sampled from a woman aged 18-29 years with type 1 diabetes. CDR3 region: CASRPFGQGRDTEAFF. CDR3 DNA sequence: TGTGCCAGCAGACCATTTGGACAGGGGCGGGACACTGAAGCTTTCTTT.